This T cell receptor (beta chain) was identified in a study of T cell responses to AZD1222 COVID-19 vaccine. V was pared by 3 bases and J by 4 bases, with 12 bases between. Per the germline V gene, CDR1 is MDHEN and CDR2 is SYDVKM. The CDR3 has 14 amino acids. TCRdb's table, derived via immunoSEQ multiplex PCR, lists solely in-frame clones and lacks some. The sample holds 100,000 to 150,000 clones, approximately 86% seen once. This specimen was peripheral blood, taken on day 0 of AZD1222 vaccination. The receptor's source is an adult in good health. This chain connects TRBV28 to TRBJ1-2; no clear D. The CDR3 DNA sequence: TGTGCCAGCAGTTTCGCCGGAGAACGCTATGGCTACACCTTC. It codes for CASSFAGERYGYTF.